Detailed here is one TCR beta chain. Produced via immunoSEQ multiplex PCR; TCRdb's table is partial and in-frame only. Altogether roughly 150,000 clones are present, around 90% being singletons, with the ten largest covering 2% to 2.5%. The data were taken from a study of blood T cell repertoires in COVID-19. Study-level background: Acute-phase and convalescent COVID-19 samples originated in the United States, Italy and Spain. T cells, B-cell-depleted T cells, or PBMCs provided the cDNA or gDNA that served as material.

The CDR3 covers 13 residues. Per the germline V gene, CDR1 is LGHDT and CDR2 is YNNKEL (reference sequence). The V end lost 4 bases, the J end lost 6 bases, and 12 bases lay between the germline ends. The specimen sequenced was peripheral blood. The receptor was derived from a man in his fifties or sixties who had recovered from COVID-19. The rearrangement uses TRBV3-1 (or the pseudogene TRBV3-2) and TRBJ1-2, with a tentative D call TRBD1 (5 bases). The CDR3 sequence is CASSPRGKDGYTF. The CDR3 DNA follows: TGTGCCAGCAGCCCACGGGGGAAGGATGGCTACACCTTC.